The 25 T cell receptor beta chains presented below share a single source sample, sequenced in a study of long-term antiretroviral therapy in people with HIV. Sequencing used immunoSEQ v3.0 at survey level. The table came from immunoSEQ multiplex PCR; TCRdb's copy has only in-frame clones and leaves some out. The table has some 26,000 clones, 75% to 90% seen once. The sample in question was unsorted PBMCs, obtained 2.9 years after starting antiretroviral therapy. The source is a man in his fifties with HIV.

This clone was seen only once. This chain links TRBV6-4 with TRBJ2-2, with a possible D match to TRBD1 (6 bases). Germline lookup yields CDR1 MRHNA and CDR2 SNTAGT. The V end was cut by 4 bases, the J end by 3 bases, with 9 bases between. The CDR3 is made up of 14 amino acids. The CDR3 here is CASSVNRDTGELFF. The CDR3 region has the DNA TGTGCCAGCAGTGTAAACAGGGACACCGGGGAGCTGTTTTTT.

The V gene is TRBV4-3, the J gene TRBJ1-6; the D is unclear. Germline V CDR1 and CDR2: LGHNA, YSLEER. The CDR3 covers 15 residues. V was shortened by 3 bases and J by 7 bases, with 13 bases between the two germline ends. The CDR3: CASSQEGLGNSPLHF. Written as DNA, the CDR3 is TGCGCCAGCAGCCAGGAAGGGCTGGGGAATTCACCCCTCCACTTT.

The V and J genes are TRBV29-1 and TRBJ1-1; no definite D call. CDR3 size: 15 residues. Per germline, CDR1 SQVTM and CDR2 ANQGSEA. V was pared by 6 bases and J by 1 base, with 18 bases between. DNA of the CDR3: TGCAGCGTCAGGCGGGCAGGCACTTCGAACACTGAAGCTTTCTTT. Its protein product is CSVRRAGTSNTEAFF.

V gene TRBV18 combines with J gene TRBJ2-1; TRBD1 matches 7 bases. J was trimmed by 0 bases and V by 3 bases; bases with no gene match: 5. Germline CDR1 KGHSH, CDR2 LQKENI. This CDR3 has 16 amino acids. The CDR3 is CASSPTRGTSYNEQFF. CDR3 bases: TGTGCCAGCTCACCCACCAGGGGGACCTCCTACAATGAGCAGTTCTTC.

J is TRBJ2-7 and V is TRBV11-2, with TRBD1 identical over 9 bases. V dropped 5 bases and J dropped 4; count of bases not matched to a gene: 9. The CDR3 runs to 15 residues. Per the germline V gene, CDR1 is SGHAT and CDR2 is FQNNGV. DNA of the CDR3: TGTGCCAGCAGCCCAAGCCGGGACAGGGTTTACGAGCAGTACTTC. Residues: CASSPSRDRVYEQYF.

The V and J genes are TRBV11-2 and TRBJ2-4; TRBD1 matches at 12 bases. Germline loops: CDR1 SGHAT, CDR2 FQNNGV. V trimming: 5 bases; J trimming: 4 bases; junction bases outside the gene matches: 3. The CDR3 is made up of 15 amino acids. The CDR3 sequence is CASSPGQGAKNIQYF. The DNA for the CDR3 is TGTGCCAGCAGCCCGGGACAGGGGGCTAAAAACATTCAGTACTTC.

The rearrangement uses TRBV2 and TRBJ2-7; 8 positions agree with TRBD1. The CDR3 covers 17 residues. Germline trimming cut 3 bases from V and 2 bases from J; bases unmatched to any gene: 12. Per germline, CDR1 SNHLY and CDR2 FYNNEI. As DNA, the CDR3 is TGTGCCAGCAGTGACCCCGACAGGGGCCGCGAGGCCTACGAGCAGTACTTC. Its protein product is CASSDPDRGREAYEQYF.

J is TRBJ1-4 and V is TRBV27; tentatively, D is TRBD1 (5 bases). V dropped 5 bases and J dropped 5 bases, with 15 bases sitting between them. Germline CDR1 and CDR2: MNHEY and SMNVEV (reference sequence). This CDR3 comprises 15 residues. CDR3 DNA sequence: TGTGCCAGCAGTCCACGGGGCGGGGGAAATGAAAAACTGTTTTTT. This sequence encodes CASSPRGGGNEKLFF. The entire variable domain, with the rest obtained from reference TRBV27 and TRBJ1-4, is as follows: EAQVTQNPRYLITVTGKKLTVTCSQNMNHEYMSWYRQDPGLGLRQIYYSMNVEVTDKGDVPEGYKVSRKEKRNFPLILESPSPNQTSLYFCASSPRGGGNEKLFFGSGTQLSVL.

The rearrangement joins TRBV5-5 to TRBJ2-1; no firm D call. Germline V gene data show CDR1 as SGHKS and CDR2 as YYEKEE (reference sequence). The germline V and J ends were trimmed by 4 bases and 1 base, with 9 bases remaining between them. This CDR3 is built from 14 residues. In nucleotides, the CDR3 is TGTGCCAGCAGCCTACTACCTTCCTACAATGAGCAGTTCTTC. This sequence encodes CASSLLPSYNEQFF.

This chain links TRBV6-5 with TRBJ2-7; D may be TRBD1 (6 bases). CDR3 size: 14 residues. Trimming stripped 8 bases from V and 0 bases from J, with 14 bases between. CDR1 and CDR2 (germline): MNHEY, SVGAGI. The CDR3 DNA is TGTGCCAGCTCAGAGTGGACAGTCTCCTACGAGCAGTACTTC. It codes for CASSEWTVSYEQYF.

The chain carries TRBV7-9 and TRBJ1-1; D might be TRBD1 (5 bases). The CDR3 consists of 15 residues. Looked up from germline, CDR1 is SEHNR and CDR2 is FQNEAQ (reference sequence). V was shortened by 1 base and J by 6 bases, with 15 bases between the two germline ends. CDR3 DNA: TGTGCCAGCAGCTTAGTTGGGGGGTTTGCAGCTGAAGCTTTCTTT. It specifies CASSLVGGFAAEAFF.

This clone showed up just once. The chain joins TRBV5-6 to TRBJ1-1, with D unclear. The CDR3 covers 13 residues. Germline assignment: CDR1 SGHDT and CDR2 YYEEEE. Between the trimmed V and J ends, which lost 0 bases and 6 bases, there was a span of 9 bases. The CDR3 nucleotides are TGTGCCAGCAGCTTGGGGGTGGGCGCTGAAGCTTTCTTT. Its protein is CASSLGVGAEAFF.

The gene calls are TRBV6-5 and TRBJ2-5; a weak D match, TRBD2 (6 bases). This CDR3 spans 14 amino acids. In germline, CDR1 is MNHEY, CDR2 SVGAGI. With 7 bases removed from V and 2 bases from J, the gap between germline ends came to 14 bases. CDR3 coding DNA: TGTGCCAGCACCGAGACTAGGGCACAAGAGACCCAGTACTTC. Its translation: CASTETRAQETQYF.

The chain combines TRBV28 with TRBJ1-5; D not resolved. CDR1 and CDR2 from the germline V gene are MDHEN and SYDVKM. The V end lost 5 bases, the J end lost 7 bases, and 21 bases lay between the germline ends. The CDR3 runs to 16 residues. CDR3 DNA sequence: TGTGCCAGCAGTCCTCCCCAACAGCCGCCCGAACAGCCCCAGCATTTT. This codes for CASSPPQQPPEQPQHF. Supplemented by reference TRBV28 and TRBJ1-5, the full variable domain reads DVKVTQSSRYLVKRTGEKVFLECVQDMDHENMFWYRQDPGLGLRLIYFSYDVKMKEKGDIPEGYSVSREKKERFSLILESASTNQTSMYLCASSPPQQPPEQPQHFGDGTRLSIL.

The chain links TRBV9 to TRBJ2-7; a possible D gene is TRBD2 (6 bases). Germline CDR1 and CDR2: SGDLS and YYNGEE. The CDR3 length is 15 residues. The ends were cut back, 4 bases at V and 5 bases at J, with 19 bases in the middle. The CDR3 coding sequence is TGTGCCAGCAGCCCCGCAGGACTGGGACTTGACGAGCAGTACTTC. The encoded protein is CASSPAGLGLDEQYF.

There are a few counts of this clone. This chain uses TRBV2 with TRBJ1-5; no clear D. The length of the CDR3 is 14 residues. Germline CDR1 reads SNHLY; CDR2 reads FYNNEI. V was pared by 4 bases and J by 9 bases, with 16 bases between. In DNA, the CDR3 is TGTGCCAGCAGTGTGGGCAACCCTTCGAGGCCCCAGCATTTT. This translates into CASSVGNPSRPQHF. Filled out from reference TRBV2 and TRBJ1-5, the complete variable domain reads EPEVTQTPSHQVTQMGQEVILRCVPISNHLYFYWYRQILGQKVEFLVSFYNNEISEKSEIFDDQFSVERPDGSNFTLKIRSTKLEDSAMYFCASSVGNPSRPQHFGDGTRLSIL.

This clone was detected once. The chain combines TRBV15 with TRBJ1-1; D unresolved. The germline V gene has CDR1 LNHNV and CDR2 YYDKDF (reference sequence). CDR3 length: 18 residues. Deletions cut 7 bases from V and 0 bases from J, with 24 bases between. The CDR3 DNA reads TGTGCCACCATACGACCGACGGTGATCCCCCCTCTGAACACTGAAGCTTTCTTT. The encoded protein is CATIRPTVIPPLNTEAFF. Using reference TRBV15 and TRBJ1-1 for the parts outside the CDR3, the full variable domain is DAMVIQNPRYQVTQFGKPVTLSCSQTLNHNVMYWYQQKSSQAPKLLFHYYDKDFNNEADTPDNFQSRRPNTSFCFLDIRSPGLGDTAMYLCATIRPTVIPPLNTEAFFGQGTRLTVV.

The chain uses TRBV18 and TRBJ1-1, with D perhaps matching TRBD1 (5 bases). This CDR3 is built from 13 residues. CDR1 and CDR2 (germline): KGHSH, LQKENI. Trimming took 5 bases from V and 5 from J, leaving 12 bases between them. The CDR3 nucleotides are TGTGCCAGCTCATCGACAGTGGAGACTGAAGCTTTCTTT. The encoded protein is CASSSTVETEAFF.

The chain joins TRBV29-1 to TRBJ2-4, with D perhaps TRBD1 (6 bases). This CDR3 has 11 amino acids. V was pared by 6 bases and J by 10 bases, with 13 bases between. Germline V gene data show CDR1 as SQVTM and CDR2 as ANQGSEA. DNA for the CDR3: TGCAGCGTCGCCCCCGACAGGATTCAGTACTTC. Protein product: CSVAPDRIQYF.

CDR3 sequence (DNA): TGTGCCAGCAGCTTAGAAGACAATGAGCAGTTCTTC. This encodes CASSLEDNEQFF. V and J are TRBV7-3 and TRBJ2-1; no clear D. CDR1 is SGHTA and CDR2 is FQGTGA in the germline V gene. The CDR3 sequence is 12 residues long. Trimming removed 2 bases at V and 5 bases at J, with 4 bases between.

The gene calls are TRBV19 and TRBJ2-1, with D maybe TRBD1 (6 bases). V lost 8 bases to trimming and J lost 13 bases, with 24 bases between them. This CDR3 is 14 amino acids long. Per germline, CDR1 LNHDA and CDR2 SQIVND (reference sequence). The DNA of the CDR3 is TGTGCCAGTGCCAGTAGTCCTGAGACAGGTCCACAGTTCTTC. This translates into CASASSPETGPQFF.

This chain connects TRBV7-8 to TRBJ2-7, with D tentatively TRBD1 (6 bases). V shed 1 base and J shed 3 bases, with 13 bases lying between them. Germline CDR1 and CDR2: SGHVS and FQNEAQ. CDR3 length: 15 residues. For the CDR3, the DNA is TGTGCCAGCAGCTTAGTAGGGGTACAGGGCTACGAGCAGTACTTC. This encodes CASSLVGVQGYEQYF.

This clone was found a few times. The chain employs TRBV5-1 and TRBJ1-2, with D uncertain. This CDR3 contains 12 residues. Trimming cost V 0 bases and J 8 bases, with 8 bases left between them. The germline V gene has CDR1 SGHRS and CDR2 YFSETQ. The CDR3: CASSLVVGGYTF. CDR3 DNA: TGCGCCAGCAGCTTGGTCGTGGGAGGCTACACCTTC.

This CDR3 reads CSVRQGSNTEAFF. The CDR3 coding sequence is TGCAGCGTTCGACAGGGATCGAACACTGAAGCTTTCTTT. The J gene is TRBJ1-1, the V gene TRBV29-1; 7 bases match TRBD1. Trimming at V came to 5 bases and at J to 1 base, leaving 4 bases not matched to a gene. The CDR3 covers 13 residues. Germline CDR1 SQVTM, CDR2 ANQGSEA.

This chain's CDR3 is CASKLTGGHNEQFF. The CDR3 DNA follows: TGTGCCAGCAAACTGACAGGGGGCCACAATGAGCAGTTCTTC. The chain links TRBV6-5 to TRBJ2-1; 10 bases match TRBD1. CDR3 size: 14 residues. Germline V lookup: CDR1 MNHEY, CDR2 SVGAGI. V trimming: 7 bases; J trimming: 5 bases; junction bases outside the gene matches: 5.